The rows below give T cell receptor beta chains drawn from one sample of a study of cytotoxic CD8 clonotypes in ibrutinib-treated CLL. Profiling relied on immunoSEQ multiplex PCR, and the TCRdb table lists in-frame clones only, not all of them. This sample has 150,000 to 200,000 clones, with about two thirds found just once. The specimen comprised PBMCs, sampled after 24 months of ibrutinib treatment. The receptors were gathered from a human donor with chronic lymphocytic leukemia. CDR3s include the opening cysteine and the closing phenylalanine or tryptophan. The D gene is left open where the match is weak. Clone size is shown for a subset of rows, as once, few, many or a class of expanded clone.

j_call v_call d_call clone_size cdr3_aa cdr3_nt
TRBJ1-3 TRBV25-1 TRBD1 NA CASTAGGLGNTIYF TGTGCCAGCACGGCAGGGGGTCTAGGAAACACCATATATTTT
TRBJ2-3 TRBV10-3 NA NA CAISERNPWGQRGTDTQYF TGTGCCATCAGTGAGCGCAACCCTTGGGGTCAGCGGGGCACAGATACGCAGTATTTT
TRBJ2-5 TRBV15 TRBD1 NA CATSKRALDRGQPQETQYF TGTGCCACCAGCAAAAGGGCACTAGACAGGGGGCAGCCCCAAGAGACCCAGTACTTC
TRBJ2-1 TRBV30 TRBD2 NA CASPASGRSSYNEQFF TGTGCCTCTCCAGCTAGCGGGAGGAGCTCCTACAATGAGCAGTTCTTC
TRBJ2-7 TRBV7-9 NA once CASSLEFVSREQYF TGTGCCAGCAGCTTAGAATTCGTTAGCCGCGAGCAGTACTTC
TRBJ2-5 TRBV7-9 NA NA CASSLLAYRETQYF TGTGCCAGCAGCTTGCTAGCGTATCGGGAGACCCAGTACTTC
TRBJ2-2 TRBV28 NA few CASSLWGVAGTGELFF TGTGCCAGCAGTTTATGGGGAGTTGCCGGGACCGGGGAGCTGTTTTTT
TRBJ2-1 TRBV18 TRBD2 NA CASSPLGGTSGSNEQFF TGTGCCAGCTCACCATTAGGGGGAACTAGCGGGTCCAATGAGCAGTTCTTC
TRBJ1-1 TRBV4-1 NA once CASSQLRVSGTEAFF TGCGCCAGCAGCCAATTACGGGTATCCGGCACTGAAGCTTTCTTT
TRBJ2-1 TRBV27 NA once CASILLNYNEQFF TGTGCCAGCATCCTGTTAAATTACAATGAGCAGTTCTTC
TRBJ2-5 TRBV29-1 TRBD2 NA CSVVGRLAGDDLQETQYF TGCAGCGTTGTAGGGCGGCTAGCGGGAGACGACCTACAAGAGACCCAGTACTTC
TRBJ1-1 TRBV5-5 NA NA CASSRGQGPEAFF TGTGCCAGCAGCCGGGGGCAGGGCCCTGAAGCTTTCTTT
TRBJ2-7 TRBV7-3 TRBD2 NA CASSGREGHEQYF TGTGCCAGCAGCGGGCGGGAGGGGCACGAGCAGTACTTC
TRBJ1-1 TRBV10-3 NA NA CAISESQMGAFF TGTGCCATCAGTGAGTCCCAAATGGGTGCTTTCTTT
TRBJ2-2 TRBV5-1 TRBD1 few CASSLGTGGDTGELFF TGCGCCAGCAGCTTGGGGACAGGGGGTGACACCGGGGAGCTGTTTTTT
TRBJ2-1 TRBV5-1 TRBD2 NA CASSLGTSGRVYNEQFF TGCGCCAGCAGCCTTGGGACTAGCGGGAGGGTCTACAATGAGCAGTTCTTC
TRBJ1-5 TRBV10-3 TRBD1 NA CAIGMTGFNQPQHF TGTGCCATCGGCATGACAGGGTTCAATCAGCCCCAGCATTTT
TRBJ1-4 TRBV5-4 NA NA CASSLGKTVEKLFF TGTGCCAGCAGCTTGGGGAAGACAGTTGAAAAACTGTTTTTT
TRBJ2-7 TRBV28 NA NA CASTLEGQRQYF TGTGCCAGCACCCTTGAAGGCCAGAGGCAGTACTTC
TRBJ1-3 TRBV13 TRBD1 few CASSNRGSGNTIYF TGTGCCAGCAGCAACAGGGGGTCTGGAAACACCATATATTTT
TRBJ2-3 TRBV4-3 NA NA CASSQAGAKFLDTQYF TGCGCCAGCAGCCAAGCGGGAGCAAAATTTCTGGATACGCAGTATTTT
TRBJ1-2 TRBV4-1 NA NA CASSQSSELYGYTF TGCGCCAGCAGCCAATCTTCCGAACTCTATGGCTACACCTTC
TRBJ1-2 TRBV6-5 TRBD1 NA CASSQDRGRGYGYTF TGTGCCAGCAGTCAGGACAGGGGGCGCGGGTATGGCTACACCTTC
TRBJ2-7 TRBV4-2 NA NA CASSPLGLASYEQYF TGTGCCAGCAGCCCCCTGGGGCTAGCGTCGTACGAGCAGTACTTC
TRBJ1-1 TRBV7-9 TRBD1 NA CASRLDRLNTEAFF TGTGCCAGCAGGTTGGACAGGTTAAACACTGAAGCTTTCTTT
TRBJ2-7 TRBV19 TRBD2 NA CASNKRAGTYEQYF TGTGCCAGTAATAAACGAGCGGGGACCTACGAGCAGTACTTC
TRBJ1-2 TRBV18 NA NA CASSPGLGDYGYTF TGTGCCAGCTCACCAGGTCTCGGAGACTATGGCTACACCTTC
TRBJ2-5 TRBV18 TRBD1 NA CASSPGQGAQTQYF TGTGCCAGCTCACCGGGACAGGGGGCACAGACCCAGTACTTC
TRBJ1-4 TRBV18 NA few CASSQNSIDWNEKLFF TGTGCCAGCTCACAAAACTCGATCGACTGGAATGAAAAACTGTTTTTT
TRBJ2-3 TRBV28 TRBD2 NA CASSLSRTSGRSTDTQYF TGTGCCAGCAGTTTATCGAGGACTAGCGGGAGGTCCACAGATACGCAGTATTTT
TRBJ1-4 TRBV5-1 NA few CASSLVPKNEKLFF TGCGCCAGCAGCTTGGTTCCCAAAAATGAAAAACTGTTTTTT
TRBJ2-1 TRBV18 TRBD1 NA CASSSQQGFDYNEQFF TGTGCCAGCTCATCCCAACAGGGGTTTGATTACAATGAGCAGTTCTTC
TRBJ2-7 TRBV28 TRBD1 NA CASSYGSRTGTYEQYF TGTGCCAGCAGTTATGGGAGCCGGACAGGGACCTACGAGCAGTACTTC
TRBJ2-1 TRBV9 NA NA CASSVGPGLFF TGTGCCAGCAGCGTGGGGCCGGGACTGTTCTTC
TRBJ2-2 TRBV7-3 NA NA CASSLSARKARGTGELFF TGTGCCAGCAGCTTATCGGCTAGGAAGGCCAGGGGCACCGGGGAGCTGTTTTTT
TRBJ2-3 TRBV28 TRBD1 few CASSLPTGTTDTQYF TGTGCCAGCAGTTTACCGACAGGGACCACAGATACGCAGTATTTT
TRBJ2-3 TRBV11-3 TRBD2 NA CASSPSGKSTDTQYF TGTGCCAGCAGCCCCAGCGGGAAAAGCACAGATACGCAGTATTTT